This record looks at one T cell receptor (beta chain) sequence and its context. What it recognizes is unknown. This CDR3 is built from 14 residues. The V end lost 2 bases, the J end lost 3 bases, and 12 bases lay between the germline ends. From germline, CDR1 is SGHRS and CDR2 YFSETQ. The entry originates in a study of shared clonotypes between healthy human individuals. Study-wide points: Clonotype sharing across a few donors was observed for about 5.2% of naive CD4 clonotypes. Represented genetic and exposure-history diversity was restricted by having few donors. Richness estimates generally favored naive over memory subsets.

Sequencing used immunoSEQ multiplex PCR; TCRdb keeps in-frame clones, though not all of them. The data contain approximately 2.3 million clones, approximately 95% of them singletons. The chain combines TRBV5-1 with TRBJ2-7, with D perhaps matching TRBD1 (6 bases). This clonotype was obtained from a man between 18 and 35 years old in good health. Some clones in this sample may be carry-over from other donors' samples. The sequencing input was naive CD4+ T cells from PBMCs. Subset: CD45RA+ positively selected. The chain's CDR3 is CASSFPGQIYEQYF. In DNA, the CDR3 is TGCGCCAGCAGCTTCCCGGGACAAATCTACGAGCAGTACTTC. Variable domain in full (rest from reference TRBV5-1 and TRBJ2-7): KAGVTQTPRYLIKTRGQQVTLSCSPISGHRSVSWYQQTPGQGLQFLFEYFSETQRNKGNFPGRFSGRQFSNSRSEMNVSTLELGDSALYLCASSFPGQIYEQYFGPGTRLTVT.